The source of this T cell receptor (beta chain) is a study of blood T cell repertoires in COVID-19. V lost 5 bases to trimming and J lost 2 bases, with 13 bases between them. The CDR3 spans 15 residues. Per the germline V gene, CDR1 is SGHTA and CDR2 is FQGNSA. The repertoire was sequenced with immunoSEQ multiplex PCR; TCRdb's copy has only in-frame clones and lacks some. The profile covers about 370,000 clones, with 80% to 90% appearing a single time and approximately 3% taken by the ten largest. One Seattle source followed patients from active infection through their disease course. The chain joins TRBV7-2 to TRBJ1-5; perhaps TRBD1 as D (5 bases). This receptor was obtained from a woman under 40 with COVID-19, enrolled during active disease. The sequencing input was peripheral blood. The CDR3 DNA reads TGTGCCAGCAGCACGACAGCAACGGGCAATCAGCCCCAGCATTTT. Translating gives CASSTTATGNQPQHF.